The clone carrying this TCR beta chain was recorded at least ten times. Trimming cost V 5 bases and J 0 bases; bases outside gene matches: 5. CDR1 is SEHNR, CDR2 FQNEAQ, per germline (reference sequence). CDR3 size: 16 residues. This entry belongs to a study of identical twins. Unique molecular identifiers were in the cDNA, with template-switch universal primer binding. Via MiXCR, TCRdb re-called the 5' RACE reads, giving one row per CDR3 protein. The data show around 300,000 distinct CDR3 sequences, about 8.1% seen once. The data also belong to a second study, concerning yellow fever vaccine responses in identical twins. This second study says: Twins reportedly mounted vaccine T cell responses that seemed partly convergent, partly personalized.

The TCR sequence derives from a woman aged 18 to 35 in good health. The chain joins TRBV7-9 to TRBJ2-3; TRBD2 agrees at 10 bases. Sequencing was performed on memory (CD45RO+) T cells sorted from blood. CDR3 sequence reads: CASSVQTSGSTDTQYF. The CDR3 nucleotides are TGTGCCAGCAGCGTCCAGACTAGCGGGAGCACAGATACGCAGTATTTT.